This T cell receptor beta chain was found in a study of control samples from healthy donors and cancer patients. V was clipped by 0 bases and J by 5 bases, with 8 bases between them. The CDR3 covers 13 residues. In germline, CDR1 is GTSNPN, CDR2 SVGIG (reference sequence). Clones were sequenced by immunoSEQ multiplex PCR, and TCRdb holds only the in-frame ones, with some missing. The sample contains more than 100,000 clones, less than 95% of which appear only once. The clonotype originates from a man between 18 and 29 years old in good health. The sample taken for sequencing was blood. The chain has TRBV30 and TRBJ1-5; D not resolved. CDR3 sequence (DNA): TGTGCCTGGAGTGTACGAGTTGATCAGCCCCAGCATTTT. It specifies CAWSVRVDQPQHF.